This T cell receptor (beta chain) was recorded in a study of metastatic and nonmetastatic thyroid tumors. Whole-study context: Comparison of repertoires was carried out across blood and tumor or nodule tissue from malignant and benign thyroid patients. Findings and limits, study-wide: Benign nodules reportedly had significantly lower TCR beta diversity than malignant thyroid tumors in blood and tumor.

Authors' data handling: Clinicopathological groups differed in CDR3, with these differences serving to build a distant-metastasis classifier for papillary thyroid cancer. TCRdb re-called the PCR reads through MiXCR. The V and J calls, along with clone size, are taken from TCRdb and not from the paper's own processing. The sample records 25,000 to 35,000 clones, under 30% being singletons. Prior to thyroid surgery, none of the patients had received any treatment. Germline lookup yields CDR1 DFQATT and CDR2 SNEGSKA (reference sequence). This CDR3 comprises 14 residues. V was clipped by 1 base and J by 1 base, with 10 bases between them. As concerns this clone: Its antigen is currently unknown.

J is TRBJ1-1 and V is TRBV20-1; D remains ambiguous. The TCR was taken from a female donor with papillary thyroid cancer or a benign thyroid nodule (not recorded which). Some clones in this sample may be carry-over from other donors' samples. The material sequenced was blood. In DNA form, the CDR3 reads TGCAGTGCTAGAGGAGTTCCGGGGAACACTGAAGCTTTCTTT. Protein: CSARGVPGNTEAFF.